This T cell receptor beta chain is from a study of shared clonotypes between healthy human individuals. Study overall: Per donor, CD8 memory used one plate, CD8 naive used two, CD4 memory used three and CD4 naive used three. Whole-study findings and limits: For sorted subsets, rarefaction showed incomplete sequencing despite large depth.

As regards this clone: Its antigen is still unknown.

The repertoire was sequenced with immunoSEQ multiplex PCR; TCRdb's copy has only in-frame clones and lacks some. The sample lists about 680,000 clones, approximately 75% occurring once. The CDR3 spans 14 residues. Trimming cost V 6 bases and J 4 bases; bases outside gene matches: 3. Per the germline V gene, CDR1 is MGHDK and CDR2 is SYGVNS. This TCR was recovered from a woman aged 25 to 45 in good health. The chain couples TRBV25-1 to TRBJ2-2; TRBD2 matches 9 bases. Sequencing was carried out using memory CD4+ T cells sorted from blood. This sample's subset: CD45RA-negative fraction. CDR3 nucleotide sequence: TGTGCCAGCAGACTAGCGGGCAGCACCGGGGAGCTGTTTTTT. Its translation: CASRLAGSTGELFF.